One T cell receptor beta chain is described in this entry. This clone was seen just once. Its antigen is still unknown. Base qualities are not provided; no much larger clone lies one nucleotide away. Within the sample, other DNA sequences also encode this same CDR3. The CDR3 has 14 amino acids, counting the end cysteine and phenylalanine. CDR3 DNA only is kept here, 42 bases in frame from base 1. Here V drops 2 bases and J drops 3 bases, and the junction holds 3 bases not matched to any gene. CDR1 GTSNPN and CDR2 SVGIG were looked up in the germline V gene (reference sequence). Using the deep immunoSEQ assay, TCR CDR3 regions were amplified from genomic DNA by multiplex PCR. For each cell subset, the extracted genomic DNA was distributed evenly across all wells of several immunoSEQ 96-well plates, and each plate served as one replicate. For sorted subsets, around 200 ng genomic DNA, equal to 25,000 to 35,000 T cell genomes, was loaded into each replicate PCR. Purified libraries were quantified with a Qubit 3.0 fluorometer, sized on a Bioanalyzer 2100, and re-quantified with the KAPA Library Quantification kit. Each immunoSEQ 96-well plate was sequenced on its own single-read 150-cycle Illumina NextSeq 550 flow cell. Per the source publication's procedure: Because the immunoSEQ output included only junctional sequences and no quality scores, the filtering could not be the same as the filtering used for full-length reads. Sequences were annotated with PyIR, a Python wrapper for IgBLAST v1.9, and V/J genes and CDR3 were assigned using IMGT germline references. Reads were removed for weak V/J assignments (E-value above 1e-6), missing CDR3, stop codons, out-of-frame junctions, or ambiguous translated residues. V3J clonotypes were defined by identical inferred V gene, J gene, and CDR3 amino acid sequence. Percentage overlap between repertoires was calculated by dividing the number of shared unique clonotypes by the size of the smaller repertoire. Richness of each repertoire was evaluated using RTK rarefaction, the Chao1 estimator, and Recon v2.1 estimates of unobserved clonotypes. For all TCRbeta clonotypes obtained by the gDNA method from several donors, generation probabilities were computed with OLGA. TCRdb took this table from immuneACCESS and kept in-frame rearrangements with V and J called. Such tables lack part of the clones; where checked against another copy, unresolved V genes explain under half of the gap, and the rest is unexplained. Clonal size and the V and J genes are those of that table, whereas D and trimming came from the DNA. A total of some 2,100,000 clones appear in this sample, about 93% of them only once. The top ten clonotypes cover roughly 1.8% of the sample.

The sample belongs to a study of shared clonotypes between healthy human individuals (dated by TCRdb to the early 2020s). About the full investigation: The cohort included three men and two women between 18 and 49 years of age. Per donor, leukapheresis produced somewhere between about 0.85 and 9.5 billion PBMCs. Libraries were prepared and TCR repertoires were sequenced by different laboratories using diverse techniques, in order to increase sequencing depth and limit assay-specific biases. For each donor, CD4 naive and CD4 memory were each run on three plates, CD8 naive on two plates, and CD8 memory on one plate. The study deeply sequenced blood TCR repertoires of several healthy adults to estimate repertoire size and the extent of clonotype sharing between individuals. What the work shows at the level of the full study, not this receptor alone: Even with the large sequencing depth, rarefaction of the sorted-subset datasets indicated that sequencing was incomplete. Because the study included a small number of donors, the genetic and exposure-history diversity represented was limited. Pairwise subsampling indicated that sequencing depth was expected to affect the degree of clonotype sharing among donors. Sampling was limited to blood, and TCR repertoires in tissue likely differ from TCR repertoires in blood. Estimated clonotype richness was generally larger for naive than for memory subsets. Compared with non-shared clonotypes, clonotypes shared by all four sorted-subset donors had higher generation probabilities. Sharing across a few donors was observed for approximately 5% of naive CD4, 3% to 4% of naive CD8, about 2.3% of memory CD4, and 0.4% of memory CD8 clonotypes.

For the CD8 naive samples, CD45RO-negative cells were positively selected for CCR7, yielding a CD45RA+CCR7+ population from which TemRA cells were excluded. Healthy HIV-negative adults with no recently reported acute infections or vaccinations were included as donors. Only Caucasian adults living in Nashville, Tennessee, USA were represented among the donors. Blood was obtained by leukapheresis, after which PBMCs were separated by Ficoll-Histopaque density gradient centrifugation and cryopreserved in liquid nitrogen vapor phase. Analytical flow cytometry was used to check the purity and quantity of every magnetically sorted T cell population. Genomic DNA was isolated from every sorted fraction and measured by UV absorbance on a Nanodrop 2000c.

This receptor was obtained from a man aged 18 to 30 in good health. Some clones in this sample may be carry-over from other donors' samples. This chain joins TRBV30 to TRBJ2-7; 11 central nucleotides agree with TRBD1. Sequenced: naive CD8+ T cells from PBMCs. In light of the paper, this sample's cell subset or site label describes: CD45RA+CCR7+. Here the CDR3 is given as CAWSTGTGGYEQYF. The DNA sequence follows: TGTGCCTGGAGTACCGGGACAGGGGGCTACGAGCAGTACTTC.